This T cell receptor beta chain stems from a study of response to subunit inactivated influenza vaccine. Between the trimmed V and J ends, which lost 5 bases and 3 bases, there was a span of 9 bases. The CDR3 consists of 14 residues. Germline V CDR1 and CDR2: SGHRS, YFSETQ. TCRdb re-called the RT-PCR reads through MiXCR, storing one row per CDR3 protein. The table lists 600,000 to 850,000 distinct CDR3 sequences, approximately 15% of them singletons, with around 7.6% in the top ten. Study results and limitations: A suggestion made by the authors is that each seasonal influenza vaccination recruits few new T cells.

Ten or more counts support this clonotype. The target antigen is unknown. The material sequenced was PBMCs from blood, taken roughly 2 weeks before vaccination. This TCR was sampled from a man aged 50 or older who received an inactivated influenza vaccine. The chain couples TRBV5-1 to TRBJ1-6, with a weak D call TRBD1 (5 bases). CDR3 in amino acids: CASSEGVYNSPLHF. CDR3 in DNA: TGCGCCAGCAGTGAAGGGGTCTATAATTCACCCCTCCACTTT.